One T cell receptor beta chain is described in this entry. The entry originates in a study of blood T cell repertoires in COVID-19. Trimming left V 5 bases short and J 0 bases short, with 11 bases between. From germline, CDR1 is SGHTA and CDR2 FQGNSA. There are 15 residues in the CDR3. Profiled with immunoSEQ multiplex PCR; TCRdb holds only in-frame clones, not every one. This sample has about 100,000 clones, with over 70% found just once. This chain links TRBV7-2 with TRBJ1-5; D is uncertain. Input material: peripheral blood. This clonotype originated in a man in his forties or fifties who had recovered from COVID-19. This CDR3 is CASSPDGSSNQPQHF. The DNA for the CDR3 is TGTGCCAGCAGCCCAGATGGCAGTAGCAATCAGCCCCAGCATTTT.